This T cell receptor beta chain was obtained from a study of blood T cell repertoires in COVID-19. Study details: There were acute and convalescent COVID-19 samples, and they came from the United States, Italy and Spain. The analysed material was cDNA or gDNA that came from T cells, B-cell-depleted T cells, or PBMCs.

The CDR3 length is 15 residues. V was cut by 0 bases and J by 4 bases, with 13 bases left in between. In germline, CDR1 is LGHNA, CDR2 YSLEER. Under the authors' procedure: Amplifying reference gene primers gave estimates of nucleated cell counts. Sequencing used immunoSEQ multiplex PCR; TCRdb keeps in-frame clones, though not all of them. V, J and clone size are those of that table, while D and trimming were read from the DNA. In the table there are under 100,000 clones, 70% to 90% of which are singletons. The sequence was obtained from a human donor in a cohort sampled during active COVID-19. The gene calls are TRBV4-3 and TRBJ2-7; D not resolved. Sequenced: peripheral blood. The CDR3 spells CASSQEAQLHYEQYF. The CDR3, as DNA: TGCGCCAGCAGCCAAGAAGCACAGCTCCATTACGAGCAGTACTTC.